This T cell receptor (beta chain) was sequenced in a study of shared T cell receptors in the human thymus. TCRdb's copy holds only in-frame clones and misses some; the assay was immunoSEQ multiplex PCR. The sample shows about 380,000 clones, 85% to 95% of them seen only once. Germline loops: CDR1 MNHEY, CDR2 SMNVEV (reference sequence). The CDR3 covers 17 residues. V gave up 3 bases and J gave up 2 bases, with 18 bases separating them. This clone was counted once. This clonotype was obtained from a human donor. Sequences were obtained from thymocytes. V usage is TRBV27 and J usage is TRBJ2-3, with D perhaps TRBD1 or TRBD2 (6 bases each). The CDR3 sequence is CASSFSLRGPLTDTQYF. The CDR3 coding sequence is TGTGCCAGCAGTTTCTCTCTCCGGGGGCCGCTCACAGATACGCAGTATTTT.